These 3 T cell receptor beta chains share one sample of origin, sequenced in a study of T cells in Graves' hyperthyroidism and ophthalmopathy. From RNA transcripts, TCR beta CDR3 regions were amplified. HTBI primers drove first-round RT-PCR of the TCR CDR3. One entry per CDR3 protein, called by TCRdb with MiXCR from the multiplex PCR reads. Among approximately 690,000 distinct CDR3 sequences, more than 12% were seen once, and the ten largest hold approximately 12%. The source material was blood. The receptors were gathered from a woman between 45 and 60 years old with Graves' ophthalmopathy.

V and J are TRBV15 and TRBJ2-1; 9 bases agree with TRBD2. The length of the CDR3 is 17 residues. Germline CDR1 and CDR2: LNHNV and YYDKDF (reference sequence). The J segment lost 5 bases and the V segment lost 1 base, leaving 9 bases of the junction unmatched. The CDR3 nucleotides are TGTGCCACCAGCAGAGGGGAAGGCGGGAGGGCCCACAATGAGCAGTTCTTC. Amino acids: CATSRGEGGRAHNEQFF.

The sample holds many counts of this clonotype. The chain uses TRBV12-3 or TRBV12-4 and TRBJ1-2, with 7 bases lining up with TRBD1. Germline trimming cut 7 bases from V and 9 bases from J; bases unmatched to any gene: 5. The CDR3 consists of 11 residues. Here the CDR3 DNA reads TGTGCCAGCACCCAGGGGGAGAGCTACACCTTC. This sequence encodes CASTQGESYTF.

The chain combines TRBV7-3 with TRBJ2-1, with 8 bases that match TRBD2. CDR3 length: 18 residues. From germline, CDR1 is SGHTA and CDR2 FQGTGA. Losses at the gene ends were 4 bases for V and 0 bases for J; bases not matched to a gene: 11. The CDR3 sequence is CASSWGLAGSSSYNEQFF. The CDR3 DNA sequence: TGTGCCAGCAGCTGGGGGTTAGCGGGATCAAGCTCCTACAATGAGCAGTTCTTC.